One and the same sample provided the 21 T cell receptor beta chains below, sequenced in a study of cytomegalovirus exposure and HLA in healthy donors. PCR amplification relied on 60 Vbeta primers (plus 13 Jbeta primers). This table comes from immunoSEQ multiplex PCR, and its TCRdb copy is limited to in-frame clones, with some not included. The sample has approximately 93,000 clones, 79% seen once. The source material was PBMCs. All receptors derive from a woman aged 40-49 years in good health and CMV-seronegative.

J is TRBJ1-3 and V is TRBV4-1; 7 bases map to TRBD1. The V gene's germline CDR1 is MGHRA and CDR2 YSYEKL. Trimming cost V 3 bases and J 0 bases; bases outside gene matches: 8. The CDR3 contains 17 residues. CDR3 amino acids: CASSHITTGVSGNTIYF. As DNA, the CDR3 is TGCGCCAGCAGCCACATCACCACAGGGGTCTCTGGAAACACCATATATTTT.

The rearrangement uses TRBV15 and TRBJ1-5, with 11 bases identical to TRBD1. The CDR3 loop spans 18 amino acids. Per the germline V gene, CDR1 is LNHNV and CDR2 is YYDKDF (reference sequence). The V and J ends lost 4 bases and 0 bases, in that order; junction bases with no gene match: 8. CDR3 sequence reads: CATSNAGTGGFSNQPQHF. CDR3 sequence (DNA): TGTGCCACCAGCAACGCCGGGACAGGGGGATTTAGCAATCAGCCCCAGCATTTT.

This clone was detected a few times. V gene TRBV27 combines with J gene TRBJ2-5; TRBD1 matches at 9 bases. The V gene's germline CDR1 is MNHEY and CDR2 SMNVEV (reference sequence). V was pared by 2 bases and J by 4 bases, with 8 bases of the junction left unmatched. The CDR3 spans 16 residues. This CDR3 reads CASSLTGTGRLETQYF. The CDR3 nucleotides are TGTGCCAGCAGTTTAACCGGGACAGGGAGGTTAGAGACCCAGTACTTC.

As concerns this clone: Compared with germline, one end of the junction differs, possibly owing to a read error. The chain joins TRBV30 to TRBJ1-6; maybe TRBD1 (6 bases). This CDR3 is 16 amino acids long. From germline, CDR1 is GTSNPN and CDR2 SVGIG (reference sequence). The CDR3: CAWRDTGMGQGSPLNF. The CDR3 DNA reads as TGTGCCTGGAGGGATACAGGGATGGGGCAGGGATCACCCCTCAACTTT.

The V and J genes are TRBV18 and TRBJ2-5; no definite D call. The CDR3 is made up of 13 amino acids. Looked up from germline, CDR1 is KGHSH and CDR2 is LQKENI. V dropped 6 bases and J dropped 4 bases, with 12 bases sitting between them. This chain's CDR3 is CASSLAVRETQYF. The CDR3, as DNA: TGTGCCAGCTCCTTGGCAGTTCGAGAGACCCAGTACTTC.

The V gene is TRBV18, the J gene TRBJ1-1, with 7 bases aligning to TRBD1. With 3 bases clipped from V and 1 base from J, the junction kept 8 bases outside the gene matches. Germline-derived CDR1 and CDR2 are KGHSH and LQKENI. There are 16 residues in the CDR3. CDR3: CASSPSHRQGNTEAFF. In DNA form, the CDR3 reads TGTGCCAGCTCACCCTCCCACAGACAGGGGAACACTGAAGCTTTCTTT. The full variable domain, completed using reference TRBV18 and TRBJ1-1, is NAGVMQNPRHLVRRRGQEARLRCSPMKGHSHVYWYRQLPEEGLKFMVYLQKENIIDESGMPKERFSAEFPKEGPSILRIQQVVRGDSAAYFCASSPSHRQGNTEAFFGQGTRLTVV.

The chain joins TRBV5-4 to TRBJ2-5; TRBD1 matches 8 bases. The J call may be incorrect, as the DNA end agrees better with TRBJ2-7. The CDR3 is 16 residues long. Germline V gives CDR1 SGHNT, CDR2 YYREEE (reference sequence). The chain's CDR3 is CASSLRRQGHSYEQYF. CDR3 DNA sequence: TGTGCCAGCAGCTTGCGTCGACAGGGGCATTCCTACGAGCAGTACTTC.

This clone was counted only a few times. This chain links TRBV4-1 with TRBJ1-2; D ambiguous. Germline values: CDR1 MGHRA, CDR2 YSYEKL. V was shortened by 0 bases and J by 0 bases, with 14 bases between the two germline ends. This CDR3 has 17 residues. The CDR3 nucleotides are TGCGCCAGCAGCCAAGATCGCAGCGGAACCTCTAACTATGGCTACACCTTC. Its protein product is CASSQDRSGTSNYGYTF.

The J gene is TRBJ2-2, the V gene TRBV7-9; 11 bases align to TRBD2. Per germline, CDR1 SEHNR and CDR2 FQNEAQ (reference sequence). This CDR3 spans 16 amino acids. Unmatched junction bases numbered 7, after V lost 5 bases and J lost 5 bases. The CDR3 spells CASSRSGGAATGELFF. Here the CDR3 DNA reads TGTGCCAGCAGCCGTAGCGGGGGGGCCGCGACCGGGGAGCTGTTTTTT. Using reference TRBV7-9 and TRBJ2-2 for the parts outside the CDR3, the full variable domain is DTGVSQNPRHKITKRGQNVTFRCDPISEHNRLYWYRQTLGQGPEFLTYFQNEAQLEKSRLLSDRFSAERPKGSFSTLEIQRTEQGDSAMYLCASSRSGGAATGELFFGEGSRLTVL.

The chain is built from TRBV4-3 and TRBJ1-2; D ambiguous. Trimming took 4 bases from V and 4 from J, leaving 16 bases between them. The CDR3 is made up of 15 amino acids. CDR1 LGHNA and CDR2 YSLEER come from the germline V gene. The CDR3 sequence is CASSRTIGGFYGYTF. The CDR3 DNA reads TGCGCCAGCAGCCGAACGATAGGCGGTTTCTATGGCTACACCTTC.

The rearrangement links TRBV4-3 to TRBJ1-2; 8 nucleotides agree with TRBD1. Trimming at V came to 3 bases and at J to 3 bases, leaving 6 bases not matched to a gene. Germline V CDR1 and CDR2: LGHNA, YSLEER. The CDR3 loop spans 15 amino acids. The CDR3 region has the DNA TGCGCCAGCAGCCAGACCGGGACAGGAGACTATGGCTACACCTTC. Translating gives CASSQTGTGDYGYTF.

The V call is TRBV6-1, the J call TRBJ2-3, with D possibly TRBD2 on 5 matching bases. V lost 10 bases and J lost 4, with 15 bases in between. Looked up from germline, CDR1 is MNHNS and CDR2 is SASEGT. CDR3 length: 13 residues. The CDR3 loop is CATRIGGSDTQYF. The CDR3 region has the DNA TGTGCCACCAGGATAGGAGGATCAGATACGCAGTATTTT.

The chain links TRBV6-5 to TRBJ2-3; 8 bases are shared with TRBD2. There are 15 residues in the CDR3. The germline V gene encodes CDR1 MNHEY and CDR2 SVGAGI. Trimming cost V 0 bases and J 4 bases; bases outside gene matches: 3. DNA of the CDR3: TGTGCCAGCAGTTACTCTCGGGGGGGCTCAGATACGCAGTATTTT. Translating gives CASSYSRGGSDTQYF.

As to this clone: Because the CDR3's place on the DNA is in doubt, the DNA is left out and the CDR3 is given as listed by TCRdb. This chain links TRBV5-6 with TRBJ1-5. The CDR3 is 14 residues long, ends included. CDR1 and CDR2 (germline): SGHDT, YYEEEE. CDR3 in amino acids: CASSFGGGNQPQNF.

The chain carries TRBV4-3 and TRBJ1-2; possible D gene TRBD1, 6 bases. Germline CDR1 is LGHNA and CDR2 is YSLEER. The CDR3 sequence is 16 residues long. V was clipped by 0 bases and J by 5 bases, with 16 bases between them. The CDR3: CASSQDGSGAVYGYTF. CDR3 coding DNA: TGCGCCAGCAGCCAAGATGGGTCAGGGGCTGTGTATGGCTACACCTTC.

This sequence joins TRBV5-6 and TRBJ1-4; unclear D gene. Germline CDR1 reads SGHDT; CDR2 reads YYEEEE. This CDR3 comprises 14 residues. V lost 3 bases and J lost 7, with 13 bases in between. CDR3 sequence (DNA): TGTGCCAGCAGCTCCACACAGACCCTTGAAAAACTGTTTTTT. Amino acid sequence: CASSSTQTLEKLFF.

The chain uses TRBV29-1 and TRBJ1-6; TRBD1 aligns across 8 bases. J was trimmed by 3 bases and V by 5 bases; bases with no gene match: 6. This CDR3 has 15 residues. Looked up from germline, CDR1 is SQVTM and CDR2 is ANQGSEA. This CDR3 reads CSVRTGRDYNSPLHF. The CDR3 DNA is TGCAGCGTTCGGACAGGGAGGGACTATAATTCACCCCTCCACTTT.

The V call is TRBV5-4, the J call TRBJ2-2; D perhaps matches TRBD1 (7 bases). Germline CDR1 reads SGHNT; CDR2 reads YYREEE (reference sequence). Trimming left V 4 bases short and J 2 bases short, with 12 bases between. This CDR3 is 15 amino acids long. CDR3 sequence (DNA): TGTGCCAGCAGCGCGGGACAGCGCAACACCGGGGAGCTGTTTTTT. Residues: CASSAGQRNTGELFF.

The chain carries TRBV19 and TRBJ1-1; 8 positions match TRBD1. In germline, CDR1 is LNHDA, CDR2 SQIVND (reference sequence). This CDR3 has 14 amino acids. J was trimmed by 4 bases and V by 3 bases; bases with no gene match: 4. The CDR3 loop reads CASSISQGATEAFF. The CDR3 region has the DNA TGTGCCAGTAGTATTAGCCAGGGGGCCACTGAAGCTTTCTTT.

The genes are TRBV10-3 and TRBJ2-3; TRBD2 matches 10 bases. The germline gives CDR1 ENHRY, CDR2 SYGVKD. The V segment lost 10 bases and the J segment 4 bases; nucleotides outside the gene matches: 11. The length of the CDR3 is 15 residues. As DNA, the CDR3 is TGTGCCACCAGGGAGCGGGGGGGCCTGCCAGATACGCAGTATTTT. Protein sequence: CATRERGGLPDTQYF.

This sequence joins TRBV15 and TRBJ2-1, with TRBD2 matching 8 bases. The junction had 4 bases not matched to a gene; V was cut back by 1 base and J by 5 bases. Germline V gene lookup returns CDR1 LNHNV and CDR2 YYDKDF (reference sequence). This CDR3 region has 15 residues. The CDR3 DNA sequence: TGTGCCACCAGCAGAGGTACTAGCGGTGACAATGAGCAGTTCTTC. This codes for CATSRGTSGDNEQFF.